The rows below give T cell receptor beta chains drawn from one sample of a study of T cell responses to AZD1222 COVID-19 vaccine. Assay used: immunoSEQ multiplex PCR; TCRdb lists only in-frame clones, some missing. The sample lists roughly 120,000 clones, just under 95% occurring once. The sequencing here drew on peripheral blood, taken on day 0 of AZD1222 vaccination. The receptor set was obtained from an adult in good health. CDR3s include the opening cysteine and the closing phenylalanine or tryptophan. Each record gives: clone size, D gene, V gene, J gene, CDR3 DNA, CDR3 protein. A D gene is named only where the DNA matches it firmly. Rows give clone size only sometimes, using once, few, many, or a class for an expanded clone.

.,TRBD1,TRBV18,TRBJ1-1,TGTGCCAGCTCACCGGGCAGGGGGTGGAACACTGAAGCTTTCTTT,CASSPGRGWNTEAFF
.,.,TRBV5-6,TRBJ1-6,TGTGCCAGCAGCTTGGTAATGGGGGCGGGGTCCAATTCACCCCTCCACTTT,CASSLVMGAGSNSPLHF
.,.,TRBV12-5,TRBJ2-2,TGTGCTAGTGGTTGGCCACGTGGCAGGGGCTACACCGGGGAGCTGTTTTTT,CASGWPRGRGYTGELFF
.,TRBD1,TRBV6-4,TRBJ1-1,TGTGCCAGCAACCAGGGGGGAGGCACTGAAGCTTTCTTT,CASNQGGGTEAFF
.,.,TRBV7-3,TRBJ1-5,TGTGCCAGCAGCTTGGGGGTAGATCAGCCCCAGCATTTT,CASSLGVDQPQHF
.,TRBD1,TRBV19,TRBJ1-5,TGTGCCAGTAGTATGACAGGGGATAACAATCAGCCCCAGCATTTT,CASSMTGDNNQPQHF
.,.,TRBV18,TRBJ1-1,TGTGCCAGCTCACCATCAGGGATCATGAACACTGAAGCTTTCTTT,CASSPSGIMNTEAFF
.,TRBD2,TRBV6-5,TRBJ2-2,TGTGCCAGCAAGAGCGGGAGATACACCGGGGAGCTGTTTTTT,CASKSGRYTGELFF
.,TRBD2,TRBV30,TRBJ2-3,TGTGCCTGGAGTGGTGTGACTAGCTGGACAGATACGCAGTATTTT,CAWSGVTSWTDTQYF
.,TRBD1,TRBV6-7,TRBJ1-2,TGTGCCAGCAGTTACTTCCCTACCGGGACAGCGAACTATGGCTACACCTTC,CASSYFPTGTANYGYTF
.,TRBD2,TRBV10-1,TRBJ2-2,TGCGCCAGCAGGGATTCGATTTACCGTCTAGCGGGAGGGCGTCCCGGGGAGCTGTTTTTT,CASRDSIYRLAGGRPGELFF
.,.,TRBV7-9,TRBJ2-1,TGTGCCAGCCTTACGGGGATTACGGGCAATGAGCAGTTCTTC,CASLTGITGNEQFF
.,.,TRBV4-2,TRBJ1-2,TGTGCCAGCAGCCAAGACATTTCCCCACTCTATGGCTACACCTTC,CASSQDISPLYGYTF
.,.,TRBV30,TRBJ1-1,TGTGCCTGGAGCAGGGTCAATGAAGCTTTCTTT,CAWSRVNEAFF
.,.,TRBV5-5,TRBJ1-2,TGTGCCAGCAGCATATTGACAGGCCGAGTGGACTATGGCTACACCTTC,CASSILTGRVDYGYTF
once,TRBD1,TRBV6-5,TRBJ2-5,TGTGCCAGCAGTTCTACAGGGGCCCACCAAGAGACCCAGTACTTC,CASSSTGAHQETQYF
.,.,TRBV7-9,TRBJ2-7,TGTGCCAGCAGCCCGAGGGGATGGGGACTCGAGCAGTACTTC,CASSPRGWGLEQYF